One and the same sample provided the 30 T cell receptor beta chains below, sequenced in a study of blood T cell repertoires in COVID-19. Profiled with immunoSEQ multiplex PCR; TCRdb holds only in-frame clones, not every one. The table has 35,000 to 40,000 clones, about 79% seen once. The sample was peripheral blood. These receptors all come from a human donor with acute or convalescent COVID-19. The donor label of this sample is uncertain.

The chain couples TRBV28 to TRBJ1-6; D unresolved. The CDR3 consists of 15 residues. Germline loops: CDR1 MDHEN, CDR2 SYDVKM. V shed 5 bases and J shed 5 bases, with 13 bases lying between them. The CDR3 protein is CASSPLRTNNSPLHF. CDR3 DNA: TGTGCCAGCAGTCCCCTCCGGACTAATAATTCACCCCTCCACTTT.

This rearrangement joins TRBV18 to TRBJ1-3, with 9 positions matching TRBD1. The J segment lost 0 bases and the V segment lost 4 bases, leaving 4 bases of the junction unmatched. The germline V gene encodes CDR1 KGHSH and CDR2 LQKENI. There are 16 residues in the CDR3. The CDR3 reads CASSHGTGFSGNTIYF. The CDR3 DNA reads TGTGCCAGCTCACATGGGACAGGGTTCTCTGGAAACACCATATATTTT.

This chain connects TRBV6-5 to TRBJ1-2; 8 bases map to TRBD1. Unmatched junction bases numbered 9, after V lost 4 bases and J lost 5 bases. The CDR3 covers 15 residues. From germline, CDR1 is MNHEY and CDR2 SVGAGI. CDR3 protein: CASSSGQVGGYGYTF. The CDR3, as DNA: TGTGCCAGCAGTTCGGGACAGGTCGGGGGGTATGGCTACACCTTC.

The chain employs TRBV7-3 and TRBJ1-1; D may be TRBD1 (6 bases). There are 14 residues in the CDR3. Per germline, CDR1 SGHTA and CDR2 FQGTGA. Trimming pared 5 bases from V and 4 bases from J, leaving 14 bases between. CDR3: CASSPGRGATEAFF. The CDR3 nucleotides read TGTGCCAGCAGCCCAGGTCGGGGGGCCACTGAAGCTTTCTTT.

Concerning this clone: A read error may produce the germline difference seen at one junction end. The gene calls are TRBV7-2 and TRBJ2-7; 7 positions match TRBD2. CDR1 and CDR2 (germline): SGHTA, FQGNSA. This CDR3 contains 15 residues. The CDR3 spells CASSQSRLASFEQYF. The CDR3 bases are TGTGCCAGCAGCCAGAGTAGACTAGCTTCCTTCGAGCAGTACTTC.

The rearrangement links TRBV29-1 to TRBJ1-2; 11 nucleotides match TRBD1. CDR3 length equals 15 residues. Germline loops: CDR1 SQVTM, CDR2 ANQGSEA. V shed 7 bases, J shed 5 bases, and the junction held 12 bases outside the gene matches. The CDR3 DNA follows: TGCAGCGCGAACCTTCCGGGACAGGGGGTGTATGGCTACACCTTC. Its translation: CSANLPGQGVYGYTF.

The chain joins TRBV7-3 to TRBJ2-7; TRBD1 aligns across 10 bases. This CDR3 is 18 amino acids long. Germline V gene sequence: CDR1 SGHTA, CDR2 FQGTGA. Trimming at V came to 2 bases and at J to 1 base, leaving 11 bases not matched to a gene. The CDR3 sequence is CASSLAHPGTGESYEQYF. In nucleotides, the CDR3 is TGTGCCAGCAGCTTAGCCCACCCCGGGACAGGGGAATCCTACGAGCAGTACTTC.

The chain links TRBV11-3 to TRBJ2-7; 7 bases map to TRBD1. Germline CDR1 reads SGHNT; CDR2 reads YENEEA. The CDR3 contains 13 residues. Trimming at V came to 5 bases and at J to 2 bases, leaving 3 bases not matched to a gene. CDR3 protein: CASSTGTAYEQYF. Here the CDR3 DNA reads TGTGCCAGCAGCACCGGGACAGCCTACGAGCAGTACTTC.

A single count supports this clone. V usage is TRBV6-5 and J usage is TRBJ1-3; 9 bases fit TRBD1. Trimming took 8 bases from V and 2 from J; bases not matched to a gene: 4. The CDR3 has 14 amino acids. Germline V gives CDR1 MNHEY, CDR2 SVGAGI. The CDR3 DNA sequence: TGTGCCAGCGGCCGGGACAGGGCTGGAAACACCATATATTTT. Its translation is CASGRDRAGNTIYF.

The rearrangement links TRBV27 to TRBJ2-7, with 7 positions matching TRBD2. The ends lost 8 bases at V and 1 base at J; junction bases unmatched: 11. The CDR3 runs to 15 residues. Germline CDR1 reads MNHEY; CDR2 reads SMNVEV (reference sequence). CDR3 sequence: CASGPRASGSYEQYF. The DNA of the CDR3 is TGTGCCAGCGGCCCGCGGGCTAGCGGTTCCTACGAGCAGTACTTC.

The CDR3 sequence is CASSRDSYTGELFF. In DNA form, the CDR3 reads TGTGCCAGCTCAAGGGACTCCTACACCGGGGAGCTGTTTTTT. This chain joins TRBV18 and TRBJ2-2; tentative D call: TRBD2 (6 bases). V was shortened by 5 bases and J by 3 bases, with 10 bases between the two germline ends. The germline CDR1 and CDR2 sequences are KGHSH and LQKENI. The CDR3 totals 14 residues.

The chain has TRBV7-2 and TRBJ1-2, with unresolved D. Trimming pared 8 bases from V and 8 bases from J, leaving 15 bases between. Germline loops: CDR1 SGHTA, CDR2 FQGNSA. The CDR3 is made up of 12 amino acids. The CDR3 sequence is CASSPGRGGYTF. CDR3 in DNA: TGTGCCAGCTCCCCCGGGCGCGGGGGCTACACCTTC.

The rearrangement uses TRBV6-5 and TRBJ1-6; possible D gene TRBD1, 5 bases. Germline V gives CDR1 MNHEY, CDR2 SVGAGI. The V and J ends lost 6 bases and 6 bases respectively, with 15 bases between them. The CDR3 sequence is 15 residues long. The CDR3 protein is CASSYQGNGNSPLHF. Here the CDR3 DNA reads TGTGCCAGCAGCTACCAGGGAAATGGTAATTCACCCCTCCACTTT.

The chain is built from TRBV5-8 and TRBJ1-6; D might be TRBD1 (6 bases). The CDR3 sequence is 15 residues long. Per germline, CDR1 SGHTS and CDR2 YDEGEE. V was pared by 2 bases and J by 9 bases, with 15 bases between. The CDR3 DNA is TGTGCCAGCAGCTTATACCGGGACAATTTTTCACCCCTCCACTTT. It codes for CASSLYRDNFSPLHF.

The CDR3 DNA follows: TGTGCCAGCAGCGTCACAGGGAGAACAGATACGCAGTATTTT. Protein product: CASSVTGRTDTQYF. V is TRBV5-4 and J is TRBJ2-3, with D maybe TRBD1 (6 bases). CDR1 is SGHNT and CDR2 is YYREEE in the germline V gene (reference sequence). With 4 bases removed from V and 3 bases from J, the gap between germline ends came to 12 bases. CDR3 length: 14 amino acids.

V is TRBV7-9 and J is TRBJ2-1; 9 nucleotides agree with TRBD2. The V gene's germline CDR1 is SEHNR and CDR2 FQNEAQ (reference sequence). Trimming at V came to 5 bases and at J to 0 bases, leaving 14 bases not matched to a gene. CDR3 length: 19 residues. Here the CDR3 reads CASSPHPGLARDSYNEQFF. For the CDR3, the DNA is TGTGCCAGCAGCCCACATCCGGGACTAGCAAGGGACTCCTACAATGAGCAGTTCTTC. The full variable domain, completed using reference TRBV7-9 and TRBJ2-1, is DTGVSQNPRHKITKRGQNVTFRCDPISEHNRLYWYRQTLGQGPEFLTYFQNEAQLEKSRLLSDRFSAERPKGSFSTLEIQRTEQGDSAMYLCASSPHPGLARDSYNEQFFGPGTRLTVL.

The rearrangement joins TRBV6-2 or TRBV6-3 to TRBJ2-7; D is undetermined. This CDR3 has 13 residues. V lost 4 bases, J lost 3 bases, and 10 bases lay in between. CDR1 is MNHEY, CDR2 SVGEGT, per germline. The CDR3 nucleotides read TGTGCCAGCAGTTGGGCAATTCACTACGAGCAGTACTTC. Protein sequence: CASSWAIHYEQYF.

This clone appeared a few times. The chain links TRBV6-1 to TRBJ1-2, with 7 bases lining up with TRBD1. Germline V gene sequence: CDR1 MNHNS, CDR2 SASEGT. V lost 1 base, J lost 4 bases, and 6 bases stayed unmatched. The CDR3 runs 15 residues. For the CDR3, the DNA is TGTGCCAGCAGTGAAGAGGGGGCCGGGGGCTATGGCTACACCTTC. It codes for CASSEEGAGGYGYTF.

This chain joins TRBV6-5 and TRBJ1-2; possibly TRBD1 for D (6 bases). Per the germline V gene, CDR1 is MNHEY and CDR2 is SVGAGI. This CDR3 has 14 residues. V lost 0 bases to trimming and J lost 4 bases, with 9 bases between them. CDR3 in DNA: TGTGCCAGCAGTTACTCAGCAGGGGTCTATGGCTACACCTTC. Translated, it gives CASSYSAGVYGYTF.

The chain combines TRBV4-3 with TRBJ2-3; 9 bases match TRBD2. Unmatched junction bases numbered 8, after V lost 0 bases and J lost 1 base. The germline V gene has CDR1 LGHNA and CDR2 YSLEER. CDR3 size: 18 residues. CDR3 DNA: TGCGCCAGCAGCCAAGATGGGGAAGCGGGGGGCCGCACAGATACGCAGTATTTT. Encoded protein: CASSQDGEAGGRTDTQYF.

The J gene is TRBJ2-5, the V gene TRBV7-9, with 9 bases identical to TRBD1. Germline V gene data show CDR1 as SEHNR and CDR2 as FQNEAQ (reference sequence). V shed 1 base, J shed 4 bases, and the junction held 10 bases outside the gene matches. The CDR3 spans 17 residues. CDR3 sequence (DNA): TGTGCCAGCAGCTTAGTGTGGGACAGGGTAAGGCGAGAGACCCAGTACTTC. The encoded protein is CASSLVWDRVRRETQYF.

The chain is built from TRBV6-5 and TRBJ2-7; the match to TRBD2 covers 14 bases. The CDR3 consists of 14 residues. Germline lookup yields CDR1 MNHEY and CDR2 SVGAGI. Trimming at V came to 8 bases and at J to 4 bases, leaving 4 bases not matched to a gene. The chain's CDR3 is CASDRTSGRYEQYF. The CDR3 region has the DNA TGTGCCAGCGATCGGACTAGCGGGAGGTACGAGCAGTACTTC.

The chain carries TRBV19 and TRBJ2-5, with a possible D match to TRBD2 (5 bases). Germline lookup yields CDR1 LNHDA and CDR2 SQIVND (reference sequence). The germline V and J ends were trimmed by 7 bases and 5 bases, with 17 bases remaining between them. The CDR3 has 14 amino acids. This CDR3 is CASKHNVGSETQYF. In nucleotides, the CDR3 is TGTGCCAGTAAGCATAATGTAGGGAGTGAGACCCAGTACTTC.

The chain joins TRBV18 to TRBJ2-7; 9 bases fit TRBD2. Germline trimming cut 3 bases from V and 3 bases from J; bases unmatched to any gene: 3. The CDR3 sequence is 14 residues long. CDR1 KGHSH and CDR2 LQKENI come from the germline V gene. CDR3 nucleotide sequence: TGTGCCAGCTCACCTAGCGGGAGAGTCTACGAGCAGTACTTC. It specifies CASSPSGRVYEQYF.

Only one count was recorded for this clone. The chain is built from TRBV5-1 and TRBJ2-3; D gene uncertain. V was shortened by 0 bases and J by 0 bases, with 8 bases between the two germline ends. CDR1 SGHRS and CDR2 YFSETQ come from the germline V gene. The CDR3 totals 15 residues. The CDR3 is CASSLGPGSTDTQYF. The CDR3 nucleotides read TGCGCCAGCAGCTTGGGTCCGGGTAGCACAGATACGCAGTATTTT.

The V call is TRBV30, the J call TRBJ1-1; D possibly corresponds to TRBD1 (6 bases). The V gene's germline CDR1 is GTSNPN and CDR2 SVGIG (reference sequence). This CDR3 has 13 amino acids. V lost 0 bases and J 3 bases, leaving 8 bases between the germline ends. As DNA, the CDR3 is TGTGCCTGGAGTGTACAGGGATACACTGAAGCTTTCTTT. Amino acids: CAWSVQGYTEAFF. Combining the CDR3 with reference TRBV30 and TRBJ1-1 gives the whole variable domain SQTIHQWPATLVQPVGSPLSLECTVEGTSNPNLYWYRQAAGRGLQLLFYSVGIGQISSEVPQNLSASRPQDRQFILSSKKLLLSDSGFYLCAWSVQGYTEAFFGQGTRLTVV.

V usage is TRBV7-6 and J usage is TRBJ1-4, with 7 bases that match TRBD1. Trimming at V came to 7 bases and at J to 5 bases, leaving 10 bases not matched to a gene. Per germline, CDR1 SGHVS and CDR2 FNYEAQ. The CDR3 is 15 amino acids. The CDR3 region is CASTPTGTANEKLFF. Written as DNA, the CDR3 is TGTGCCAGCACCCCAACCGGGACAGCGAATGAAAAACTGTTTTTT. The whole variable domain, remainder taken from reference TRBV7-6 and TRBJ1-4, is GAGVSQSPRYKVTKRGQDVALRCDPISGHVSLYWYRQALGQGPEFLTYFNYEAQQDKSGLPNDRFSAERPEGSISTLTIQRTEQRDSAMYRCASTPTGTANEKLFFGSGTQLSVL.

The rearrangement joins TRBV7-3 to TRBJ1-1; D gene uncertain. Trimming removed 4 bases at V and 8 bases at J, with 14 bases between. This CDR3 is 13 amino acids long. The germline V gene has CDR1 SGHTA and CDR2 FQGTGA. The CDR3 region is CASSYERGLEAFF. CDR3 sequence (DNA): TGTGCCAGCAGCTACGAACGAGGGTTAGAAGCTTTCTTT.

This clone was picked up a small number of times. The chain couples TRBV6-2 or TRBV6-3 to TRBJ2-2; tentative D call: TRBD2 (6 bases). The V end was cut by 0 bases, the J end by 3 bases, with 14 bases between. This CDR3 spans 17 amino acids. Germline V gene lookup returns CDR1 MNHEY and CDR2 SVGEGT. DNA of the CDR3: TGTGCCAGCAGTTACTCGGACGGGGGTTCGTACACCGGGGAGCTGTTTTTT. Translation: CASSYSDGGSYTGELFF.

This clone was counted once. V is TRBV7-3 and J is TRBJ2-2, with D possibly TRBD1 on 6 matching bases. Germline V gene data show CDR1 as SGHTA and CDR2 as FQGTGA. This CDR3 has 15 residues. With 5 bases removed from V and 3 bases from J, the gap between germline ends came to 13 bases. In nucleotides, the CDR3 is TGTGCCAGCAGCCAACAACAGGGACACACCGGGGAGCTGTTTTTT. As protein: CASSQQQGHTGELFF.